This entry concerns a single T cell receptor (beta chain). This clone came up a few times. Its antigen is currently not known. No base-level quality is on record; no much larger clone is a single base apart. The CDR3 regions of human TCRbeta chains were analyzed by immunosequencing. The study's processing was this. Repertoire TCRs were matched against a reference library of SARS-CoV-2-specific TCRs generated with the MIRA antigen-specificity platform. Breadth meant the fraction of unique TCRs that were SARS-CoV-2-associated, whereas depth meant the fraction of total T cells that were SARS-CoV-2-associated. Using the MIRA data, every spike-specific TCR was mapped to the spike region that the TCR reacted to and assigned to either a CD4 or a CD8 class. Log10-transformed breadth and depth values were compared by one-way ANOVA with Sidak's multiple comparisons tests. TCRdb holds this immuneACCESS table with in-frame rearrangements only. Some clones are missing; in checked studies, unresolved V genes explain under half, and the rest has no known cause. Clone size and the V and J calls come from that table; the DNA yielded D and trimming. The sample table lists about 150,000 clones, approximately 90% of them with a count of one. The ten biggest clones cover around 1.5% of the sample.

The sample comes from a study of T cell responses to AZD1222 COVID-19 vaccine listed by TCRdb under 2021. Context from the whole study: Because spike-specific TCR depth and breadth did not differ between the two schedules, AZD1222 recipients who got a second dose at roughly 4 weeks were pooled with those who got a second dose at roughly 12 weeks. A total of approximately 240 trial participants underwent TCR sequencing, of whom some 200 had received two doses of AZD1222 and 26 had received two doses of the MenACWY control vaccine. Trial participants were enrolled by age into subgroups of 18-55, 56-69 and 70-plus years, and about 150, 27 and 61 TCR-sequenced participants, respectively, were included in these subgroups. Points the paper makes about the study in general: The 56-69-year group was small, and its depth increase did not reach significance, likely because of low power. No day 14 peak-response samples were available, so repertoires were characterized only after the peak T cell response. CD4 TCRs associated with the vaccine covered the entire spike protein, and the dominant responses were in regions 160-218 and 743-854. A significant rise in spike-specific TCR breadth and depth was observed after two AZD1222 doses relative to day 0 and relative to MenACWY recipients. Epitopes outside the regions mutated in the B.1.351 and B.1.1.7 variants were reportedly recognized by nearly half of the unique spike-specific TCRs. Participants were mostly white British and included more females than males, and it was suggested by the authors that clonal diversity may have been underestimated. Conclusions about previously exposed vaccinees are limited, since just five or six AZD1222 recipients were seropositive for SARS-CoV-2 at baseline.

The sample's time point, from its label and the paper: baseline before first vaccination. Samples from vaccinated people were obtained from the UK trials COV001 and COV002, which included a single-blind randomized controlled phase 2/3 trial of AZD1222 (ChAdOx1 nCoV-19) in healthy adults. For TCRbeta chain sequencing, PBMC samples from trial participants were taken at day 0 and at day 28 after the second dose. Taken from cysteine to phenylalanine, the CDR3 has 15 residues. This entry keeps only the CDR3 DNA: 45 bases, framed from base 1. V is cut by 6 bases and J by 3 bases, and the space between the germline ends is 15 bases. Looking up the germline V gene (reference sequence) yields CDR1 LNHDA and CDR2 SQIVND.

The clonotype originates from an adult in good health. The chain is made from TRBV19 and TRBJ1-5; the D gene remains uncertain. Sequenced here: peripheral blood, sampled on day 0 of AZD1222 vaccination. The DNA sequence is as follows: TGTGCCAGTAGACGTAGCGGGCTAGACAATCAGCCCCAGCATTTT. Its amino acids are CASRRSGLDNQPQHF.